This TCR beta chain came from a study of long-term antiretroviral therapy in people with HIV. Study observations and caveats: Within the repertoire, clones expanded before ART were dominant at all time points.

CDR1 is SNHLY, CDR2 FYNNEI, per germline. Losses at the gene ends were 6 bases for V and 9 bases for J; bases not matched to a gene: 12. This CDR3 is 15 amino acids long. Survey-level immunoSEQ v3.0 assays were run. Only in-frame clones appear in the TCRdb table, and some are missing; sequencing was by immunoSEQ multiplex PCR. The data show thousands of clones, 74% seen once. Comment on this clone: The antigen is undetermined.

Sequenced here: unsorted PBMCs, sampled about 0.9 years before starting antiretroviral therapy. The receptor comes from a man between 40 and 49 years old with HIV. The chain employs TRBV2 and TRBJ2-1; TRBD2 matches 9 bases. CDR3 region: CASRGLASGAGEQFF. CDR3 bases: TGTGCCAGCAGAGGGTTGGCTAGCGGGGCTGGTGAGCAGTTCTTC.